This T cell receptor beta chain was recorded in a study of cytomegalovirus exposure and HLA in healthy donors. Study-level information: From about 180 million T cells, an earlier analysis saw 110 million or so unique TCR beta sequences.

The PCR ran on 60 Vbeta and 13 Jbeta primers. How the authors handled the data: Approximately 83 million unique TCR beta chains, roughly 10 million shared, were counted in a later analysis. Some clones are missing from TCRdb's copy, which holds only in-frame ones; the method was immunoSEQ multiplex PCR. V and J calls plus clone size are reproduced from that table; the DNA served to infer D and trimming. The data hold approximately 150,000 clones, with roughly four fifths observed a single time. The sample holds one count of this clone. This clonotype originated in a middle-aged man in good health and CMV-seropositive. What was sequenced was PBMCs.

Here the CDR3 DNA reads TGTGCCAGCAGCGTAGGAATTAGCGGGAGGGTTAACACCGGGGAGCTGTTTTTT. Its protein is CASSVGISGRVNTGELFF. The V gene is TRBV9, the J gene TRBJ2-2; TRBD2 matches at 11 bases. V lost 0 bases to trimming and J lost 2 bases; unmatched junction nucleotides: 6. Germline V lookup: CDR1 SGDLS, CDR2 YYNGEE. The CDR3 contains 18 residues.